This T cell receptor (beta chain) was profiled in a study of blood T cell repertoires in COVID-19. The method was immunoSEQ multiplex PCR; TCRdb's version includes in-frame clones alone and lacks a portion of them. The sample contains 350,000 to 400,000 clones, about 89% of which appear only once. Germline-derived CDR1 and CDR2 are DFQATT and SNEGSKA (reference sequence). V lost 3 bases and J lost 0, with 8 bases in between. CDR3 length: 13 residues. Turning to this clone: The sample contains more than one DNA sequence encoding this CDR3.

Clinical histories supplied by participants themselves formed the basis of cohort assignment. Sequenced input: PBMCs or T cells enriched from blood (not recorded which). This receptor was taken from a woman aged 40-49 years who had been exposed to COVID-19. V gene TRBV20-1 combines with J gene TRBJ1-1; perhaps TRBD1 as D (5 bases). In nucleotides, the CDR3 is TGCAGTGCTAGTAAAGGGGTGAACACTGAAGCTTTCTTT. Translating gives CSASKGVNTEAFF.